This entry is about one T cell receptor (beta chain). This clonotype was observed many times. Its specific antigen is unknown. Per-base qualities were not stored, and no clone one base away is much larger. This entry comes from a study of T-cell reconstitution after alpha-beta-depleted transplantation in children (dated by TCRdb to the mid-2010s). General notes on the study: Using TCR repertoire profiling, the study followed T-cell immune reconstitution in a quantitative way in children after TCRalphabeta/CD19-depleted allogeneic hematopoietic cell transplantation.

Libraries came from PCR. Reads for this sample came from an Illumina HiSeq 2500. Molecular barcoding was employed in the preparation of TCR libraries, with unique molecular identifiers being used to normalize TCRbeta repertoire quantification. The public reads were reprocessed in TCRdb via fastp at Q25 and MiXCR, keeping in-frame beta chains. Each record represents a unique CDR3 protein, reported with the most common genes and DNA among its rows. This sample is represented by 490,000 or so distinct CDR3 sequences; over 9.5% of them were singletons. The ten largest make up roughly 2% of the sample. The sample's treatment or condition label is to be understood as: allogeneic hematopoietic cell transplantation with graft depleted of TCRalphabeta T cells and CD19 B cells. TCRalphabeta/CD19-depleted allogeneic hematopoietic cell grafts were given to the transplant recipients, all of whom were children.

Points the paper makes about the study in general: The high TCRbeta diversity at day 60 in some patients was ascribed to recipient T cells and intrathymic progenitors that had survived conditioning. The apparently early recovery of alphabetaT-cell counts about two months after transplant reportedly depended on only several hundred rapidly expanded clones that came from non-depleted graft cells. Over subsequent months, a decline in hyperexpanded clone frequencies was noted, and after one year, T-cell counts and TCRbeta diversity were mostly ascribed to newly produced T cells.

There are 14 amino acids in the CDR3, from cysteine to phenylalanine inclusive. Here the CDR3 DNA is all that survives: 42 bases in frame from base 1. Reading the germline V gene (reference sequence) gives CDR1 SEHNR and CDR2 FQNEAQ. Trimming removed 5 bases from V and 3 bases from J, leaving 14 bases between the germline ends. This sequence was found in a child aged 2 to 9 with inherited bone marrow failure, due to receive a stem cell transplant. The starting material was PBMCs, obtained before TCRalphabeta/CD19-depleted stem cell transplant. In this chain, TRBV7-9 is recombined with TRBJ2-7, with the D gene tentatively TRBD1 or TRBD2, based on 5 matching bases in each. The DNA sequence follows: TGTGCCAGCAGCCTCAGGGTCGGAGGCTACGAGCAGTACTTC. It specifies CASSLRVGGYEQYF.